Included here is one T cell receptor (beta chain) sequence, with context. The CDR3 sequence is 16 residues long. J gave up 3 bases and V 0 bases, and 7 bases lay outside the gene matches. Germline assignment: CDR1 SQVTM and CDR2 ANQGSEA. This specimen comes from a study of blood T cell repertoires in COVID-19. Under the authors' procedure: Nucleated cell number was recorded as an estimate derived from reference gene primer amplification. Sequencing used immunoSEQ multiplex PCR; TCRdb keeps in-frame clones, though not all of them. V, J and clone size are taken as reported in that table, and D and trimming were inferred from the DNA itself. The repertoire includes tens of thousands of clones, roughly four fifths of them detected once, and approximately 27% sits in the top ten.

The V gene is TRBV29-1, the J gene TRBJ2-1; 8 positions agree with TRBD2. The specimen sequenced was peripheral blood. This TCR was recovered from a human donor in a cohort sampled during active COVID-19. The CDR3 bases are TGCAGCGTTGAAGATATACAGCGGGGGCACTACAATGAGCAGTTCTTC. It translates to CSVEDIQRGHYNEQFF.